These 21 T cell receptor beta chains came from one sample sequenced in a study of T cell responses to AZD1222 COVID-19 vaccine. TCRdb keeps only in-frame clones here, not all; method: immunoSEQ multiplex PCR. Of 150,000 to 200,000 clones listed, about 94% were seen once; the top ten hold roughly 8.4%. The sequencing used peripheral blood, collected on day 0 of AZD1222 vaccination. The source is an adult in good health.

This chain links TRBV7-2 with TRBJ1-6; no firm D call. The germline CDR1 and CDR2 sequences are SGHTA and FQGNSA. V dropped 5 bases and J dropped 7 bases, with 15 bases sitting between them. The CDR3 sequence is 15 residues long. The CDR3 sequence is CASSPGPAPNSPLHF. The CDR3, as DNA: TGTGCCAGCAGCCCTGGACCCGCGCCCAATTCACCCCTCCACTTT.

The chain is built from TRBV9 and TRBJ2-5; unclear D gene. Germline assignment: CDR1 SGDLS and CDR2 YYNGEE. This CDR3 is 13 amino acids long. The germline V and J ends were trimmed by 2 bases and 2 bases, with 7 bases remaining between them. CDR3 in amino acids: CASSVSPQETQYF. DNA of the CDR3: TGTGCCAGCAGCGTCTCCCCTCAAGAGACCCAGTACTTC.

The chain uses TRBV28 and TRBJ2-1, with 10 bases lining up with TRBD2. From germline, CDR1 is MDHEN and CDR2 SYDVKM. J was trimmed by 10 bases and V by 3 bases; bases with no gene match: 6. This CDR3 has 14 residues. CDR3 nucleotides: TGTGCCAGCAGTTTGAGGGTAGCGGGAGGAGAGCAGTTCTTC. Translating gives CASSLRVAGGEQFF.

The chain employs TRBV5-1 and TRBJ1-4; a possible D gene is TRBD1 (5 bases). CDR1 and CDR2 (germline): SGHRS, YFSETQ. The V and J ends lost 0 bases and 5 bases respectively, with 11 bases between them. This CDR3 is 15 amino acids long. The CDR3 DNA reads as TGCGCCAGCAGCTTGGCCATGGGGGGGAATGAAAAACTGTTTTTT. Translated, it gives CASSLAMGGNEKLFF.

The rearrangement uses TRBV11-1 and TRBJ2-7; TRBD1 aligns across 8 bases. The germline gives CDR1 SGHAT, CDR2 FQDESV (reference sequence). The CDR3 spans 16 residues. V shed 3 bases and J 6 bases; nucleotides not matched to a gene: 13. The CDR3 reads CASSFYRGAPSIEQYF. In DNA form, the CDR3 reads TGTGCCAGCAGCTTTTACAGGGGGGCTCCCTCGATCGAGCAGTACTTC.

The chain is built from TRBV6-5 and TRBJ2-7, with D hard to call. The V end lost 6 bases, the J end lost 5 bases, and 14 bases lay between the germline ends. CDR3 length: 13 amino acids. The V gene's germline CDR1 is MNHEY and CDR2 SVGAGI. Written as DNA, the CDR3 is TGTGCCAGCAGACAAACCCCGGTAGACGAGCAGTACTTC. As protein: CASRQTPVDEQYF.

The V and J genes are TRBV5-1 and TRBJ2-2; D is perhaps TRBD2 (5 bases). Trimming took off 1 base at V and 6 bases at J, with 7 bases between the two ends. In germline, CDR1 is SGHRS, CDR2 YFSETQ. This CDR3 region has 13 residues. CDR3 sequence (DNA): TGCGCCAGCAGCTTGACAGCGGCCGGGGAGCTGTTTTTT. This translates into CASSLTAAGELFF.

The chain couples TRBV21-1 to TRBJ2-3; TRBD2 is the table's D call and was not checked against the DNA. TRBV21-1 is recorded as a pseudogene. The CDR3 runs to 16 residues. The DNA of the CDR3 is TGTGCCAGCAGCAAAGCGGGAGCCTACGACACAGATACGCAGTATTTT. This codes for CASSKAGAYDTDTQYF.

CDR3 bases: TGTGCCAGTAGTATAGAAGGGCTGAACACTGAAGCTTTCTTT. Translation: CASSIEGLNTEAFF. This chain joins TRBV19 and TRBJ1-1; D is unresolved. Germline lookup yields CDR1 LNHDA and CDR2 SQIVND (reference sequence). The CDR3 totals 14 residues. Trimming pared 0 bases from V and 0 bases from J, leaving 5 bases between.

CDR3 region: CASSPAGTSGRGGQFF. The CDR3 DNA reads TGTGCCAGCAGCCCAGCCGGGACTAGCGGGAGGGGGGGGCAGTTCTTC. This chain joins TRBV7-8 and TRBJ2-1, with 16 nucleotides matching TRBD2. The length of the CDR3 is 16 residues. J gave up 12 bases and V 5 bases, and 10 bases lay outside the gene matches. Per the germline V gene, CDR1 is SGHVS and CDR2 is FQNEAQ.

J is TRBJ1-2 and V is TRBV29-1; no firm D call. The CDR3 is 13 residues long. Germline lookup yields CDR1 SQVTM and CDR2 ANQGSEA. V was cut by 5 bases and J by 2 bases, with 12 bases left in between. CDR3 DNA sequence: TGCAGCGTTACCGAGCGCCCAAACTATGGCTACACCTTC. This codes for CSVTERPNYGYTF.

The chain couples TRBV10-3 to TRBJ2-2; D unclear. Trimming removed 5 bases from V and 2 bases from J, with 12 bases in between. The CDR3 extends over 15 amino acids. Germline V gene data show CDR1 as ENHRY and CDR2 as SYGVKD. The CDR3 sequence is CAISPTAANTGELFF. In DNA, the CDR3 is TGTGCCATCAGTCCGACCGCGGCCAACACCGGGGAGCTGTTTTTT.

The genes are TRBV15 and TRBJ1-2; no firm D call. V was pared by 6 bases and J by 8 bases, with 16 bases between. In germline, CDR1 is LNHNV, CDR2 YYDKDF (reference sequence). The CDR3 is made up of 13 amino acids. The chain's CDR3 is CATRESPTGGYTF. The CDR3 coding sequence is TGTGCCACCAGAGAGTCCCCCACCGGAGGCTACACCTTC.

The chain employs TRBV9 and TRBJ2-3, with a possible D match to TRBD1 (6 bases). Germline loops: CDR1 SGDLS, CDR2 YYNGEE. The CDR3 is 15 residues long. Trimming shortened V by 3 bases and J by 2 bases, and 13 bases separated the two germline ends. CDR3 coding DNA: TGTGCCAGCAGCGCCCAGGGGATTAACACAGATACGCAGTATTTT. Residues: CASSAQGINTDTQYF.

V and J are TRBV9 and TRBJ1-2, with D perhaps TRBD1 (6 bases). Between the trimmed V and J ends, which lost 0 bases and 4 bases, there was a span of 25 bases. This CDR3 spans 19 amino acids. Germline V gene lookup returns CDR1 SGDLS and CDR2 YYNGEE. CDR3 in DNA: TGTGCCAGCAGCGTAGTAGGGGGGGAAGATCGCTGGGGACCCTATGGCTACACCTTC. As protein: CASSVVGGEDRWGPYGYTF.

The chain is built from TRBV5-1 and TRBJ2-5, with no clear D. Germline V gene data show CDR1 as SGHRS and CDR2 as YFSETQ. The CDR3 totals 14 residues. The germline V and J ends were trimmed by 0 bases and 7 bases, with 13 bases remaining between them. The CDR3 sequence is CASSLETDLGTQYF. The DNA for the CDR3 is TGCGCCAGCAGCTTGGAGACGGACCTAGGGACCCAGTACTTC.

The chain combines TRBV5-8 with TRBJ2-1; D may correspond to TRBD1 or TRBD2 (5 bases each). Trimming removed 4 bases from V and 0 bases from J, with 11 bases in between. Germline V lookup: CDR1 SGHTS, CDR2 YDEGEE. This CDR3 is 15 amino acids long. The CDR3 here is CASSPWDRSYNEQFF. Here the CDR3 DNA reads TGTGCCAGCAGCCCCTGGGACCGCTCCTACAATGAGCAGTTCTTC.

This clone came up a few times. The V call is TRBV7-8, the J call TRBJ2-1, with 8 bases fitting TRBD2. CDR3 length: 15 amino acids. V dropped 4 bases and J dropped 5; count of bases not matched to a gene: 7. CDR1 SGHVS and CDR2 FQNEAQ come from the germline V gene. The CDR3 region has the DNA TGTGCCAGCAGCTCGGCCGGGACTAGTCACAATGAGCAGTTCTTC. It is translated as CASSSAGTSHNEQFF.

The V and J genes are TRBV28 and TRBJ2-1; 10 bases fit TRBD1. This CDR3 has 15 residues. Germline CDR1 MDHEN, CDR2 SYDVKM. V lost 7 bases to trimming and J lost 8 bases; unmatched junction nucleotides: 11. The CDR3 coding sequence is TGTGCCAGCACTCCCGGGGGGACAGGGGTACATGAGCAGTTCTTC. Translating gives CASTPGGTGVHEQFF. Looking up the rest from reference TRBV28 and TRBJ2-1 gives the full variable domain: DVKVTQSSRYLVKRTGEKVFLECVQDMDHENMFWYRQDPGLGLRLIYFSYDVKMKEKGDIPEGYSVSREKKERFSLILESASTNQTSMYLCASTPGGTGVHEQFFGPGTRLTVL.

This rearrangement joins TRBV25-1 to TRBJ1-2; D unclear. The CDR3 loop spans 14 amino acids. Germline-derived CDR1 and CDR2 are MGHDK and SYGVNS. V was cut by 2 bases and J by 2 bases, with 9 bases left in between. The CDR3 reads CASSEGWENYGYTF. CDR3 nucleotides: TGTGCCAGCAGTGAAGGTTGGGAAAACTATGGCTACACCTTC.

J is TRBJ2-1 and V is TRBV30; a weak D match, TRBD2 (6 bases). The germline V and J ends were trimmed by 4 bases and 0 bases, with 13 bases remaining between them. Germline CDR1 and CDR2: GTSNPN and SVGIG (reference sequence). This CDR3 spans 15 amino acids. For the CDR3, the DNA is TGTGCCTGGAATTCCGGGACTGCCTCCTACAATGAGCAGTTCTTC. Translated, it gives CAWNSGTASYNEQFF.